The sequence of this TCR beta chain was determined in a study of identical twins. A single record per CDR3 protein comes from TCRdb applying MiXCR to the 5' RACE reads. The repertoire has roughly 720,000 distinct CDR3 sequences, approximately 18% of them found once; the top ten carry around 13%. These data are also associated with another study on T cells expressing NK-cell markers.

The clonotype originates from a woman aged 18-29 years in good health. Input material: PBMCs.

The CDR3 region has the DNA TGCGCCACCTGTACAACGAACACCGGGGAGCTGTTTTTT. Its translation: CATCTTNTGELFF. This chain uses TRBV10-2 with TRBJ2-2; no clear D. Germline V gene sequence: CDR1 WSHSY, CDR2 SAAADI. Trimming removed 10 bases at V and 0 bases at J, with 9 bases between. The CDR3 runs 13 residues.